This T cell receptor beta chain was found in a study of blood T cell repertoires in COVID-19. For the study at large: Samples representing acute and convalescent COVID-19 were sourced from the United States, Italy and Spain. In each case, the material was cDNA or gDNA derived from T cells, B-cell-depleted T cells, or PBMCs.

V lost 1 base, J lost 6 bases, and 13 bases lay in between. CDR1 is MNHNS, CDR2 SASEGT, per germline. The CDR3 sequence is 14 residues long. The repertoire was sequenced with immunoSEQ multiplex PCR; TCRdb's copy has only in-frame clones and lacks some. The sample holds roughly 30,000 clones, 89% seen once. The chain uses TRBV6-1 and TRBJ2-7; D is ambiguous. Material for sequencing was peripheral blood. The source of this sequence is a human donor in a cohort sampled during active COVID-19. The CDR3 loop is CASSEDASASEQYF. CDR3 nucleotide sequence: TGTGCCAGCAGTGAAGATGCATCGGCTAGCGAGCAGTACTTC.